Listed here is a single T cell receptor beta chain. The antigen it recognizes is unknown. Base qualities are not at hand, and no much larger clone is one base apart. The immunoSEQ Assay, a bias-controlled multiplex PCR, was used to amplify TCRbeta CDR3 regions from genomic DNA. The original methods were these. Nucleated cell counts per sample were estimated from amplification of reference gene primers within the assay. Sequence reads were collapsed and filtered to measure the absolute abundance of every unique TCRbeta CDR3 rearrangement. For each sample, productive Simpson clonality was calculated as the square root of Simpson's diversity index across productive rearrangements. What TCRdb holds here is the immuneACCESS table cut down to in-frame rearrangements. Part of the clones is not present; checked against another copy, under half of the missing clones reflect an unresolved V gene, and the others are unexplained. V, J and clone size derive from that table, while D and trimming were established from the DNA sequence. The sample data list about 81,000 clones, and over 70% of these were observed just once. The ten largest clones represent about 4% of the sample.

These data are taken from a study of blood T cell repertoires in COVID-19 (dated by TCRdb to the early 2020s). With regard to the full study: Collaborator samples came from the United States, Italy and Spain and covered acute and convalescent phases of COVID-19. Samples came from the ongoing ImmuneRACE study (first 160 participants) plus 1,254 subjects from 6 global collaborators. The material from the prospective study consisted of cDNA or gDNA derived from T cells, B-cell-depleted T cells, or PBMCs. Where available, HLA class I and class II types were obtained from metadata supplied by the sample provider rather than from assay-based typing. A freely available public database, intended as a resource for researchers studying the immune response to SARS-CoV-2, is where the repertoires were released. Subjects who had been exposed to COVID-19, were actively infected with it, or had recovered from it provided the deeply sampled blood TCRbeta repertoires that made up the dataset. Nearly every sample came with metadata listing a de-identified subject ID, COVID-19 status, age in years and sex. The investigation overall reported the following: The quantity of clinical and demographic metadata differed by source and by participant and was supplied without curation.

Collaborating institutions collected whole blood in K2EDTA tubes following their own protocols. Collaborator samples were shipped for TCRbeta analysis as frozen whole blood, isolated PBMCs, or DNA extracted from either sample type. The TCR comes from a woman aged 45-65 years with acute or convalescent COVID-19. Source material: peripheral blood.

The sequenced DNA is TGTGCCAGCAGCTTGAGGCAGGCGGGGGATACGCAGTATTTT. Its protein reads: CASSLRQAGDTQYF. The sequence is built from TRBV5-4 and TRBJ2-3; a tentative D call is TRBD2 (6 bases match). According to the germline V gene (reference sequence), CDR1 reads SGHNT and CDR2 reads YYREEE. Inclusive of the bounding cysteine and phenylalanine, the CDR3 is 14 residues long. The only DNA kept is the CDR3, 42 bases in frame from the first base. The V and J ends are trimmed by 1 base and 6 bases, leaving 12 bases between them.